This is a list of T cell receptor beta chains from one sample in a study of pediatric ulcerative colitis. The repertoire was sequenced with immunoSEQ multiplex PCR; TCRdb's copy has only in-frame clones and lacks some. Of tens of thousands of clones listed, roughly nine tenths are singletons. Sample: blood. The receptors were gathered from a boy aged 5-17 years with severe ulcerative colitis. CDR3s include the opening cysteine and the closing phenylalanine or tryptophan. D genes are given only for firm matches. Clone size appears in some rows only: once, few, many, or a class for an expanded clone.

clone_size: -; j_call: TRBJ2-1; v_call: TRBV5-1; d_call: -; cdr3_nt: TGCGCCAGCTGCCAGGCGGCGGGAATGGGCAATGAGCAGTTCTTC; cdr3_aa: CASCQAAGMGNEQFF
clone_size: -; j_call: TRBJ1-1; v_call: TRBV11-3; d_call: -; cdr3_nt: TGTGCCAGCAGCTTAGCTGGGGACCTGATGAACACTGAAGCTTTCTTT; cdr3_aa: CASSLAGDLMNTEAFF
clone_size: -; j_call: TRBJ2-2; v_call: TRBV29-1; d_call: TRBD2; cdr3_nt: TGCAGCGTTGAAGACCCGGGACTAGCGGGATATGGGGAGCTGTTTTTT; cdr3_aa: CSVEDPGLAGYGELFF
clone_size: once; j_call: TRBJ2-3; v_call: TRBV11-3; d_call: -; cdr3_nt: TGTGCCAGCAGCGTGGATTACACAGATACGCAGTATTTT; cdr3_aa: CASSVDYTDTQYF
clone_size: -; j_call: TRBJ2-3; v_call: TRBV25-1; d_call: -; cdr3_nt: TGTGCCAGCCTGGGTCAGGGGACCACAGATACGCAGTATTTT; cdr3_aa: CASLGQGTTDTQYF
clone_size: -; j_call: TRBJ2-1; v_call: TRBV30; d_call: -; cdr3_nt: TGTGCCTGGAGTGCAGGGAGTAGCTCCTACAATGAGCAGTTCTTC; cdr3_aa: CAWSAGSSSYNEQFF
clone_size: -; j_call: TRBJ2-1; v_call: TRBV10-3; d_call: -; cdr3_nt: TGTGCCATCAGTGACCCTAATTACAATGAGCAGTTCTTC; cdr3_aa: CAISDPNYNEQFF
clone_size: once; j_call: TRBJ2-1; v_call: TRBV9; d_call: -; cdr3_nt: TGTGCCAGCAGCGTCTCAGCGGGCCCCGAGCAGTTCTTC; cdr3_aa: CASSVSAGPEQFF
clone_size: -; j_call: TRBJ1-5; v_call: TRBV28; d_call: -; cdr3_nt: TGTGCCAGCAATATGGGTACGGATCAGCCCCAGCATTTT; cdr3_aa: CASNMGTDQPQHF
clone_size: -; j_call: TRBJ1-1; v_call: TRBV5-1; d_call: -; cdr3_nt: TGCGCCAGCAGCTTACGAAGGGACATCAACACTGAAGCTTTCTTT; cdr3_aa: CASSLRRDINTEAFF
clone_size: few; j_call: TRBJ1-4; v_call: TRBV11-2; d_call: TRBD1; cdr3_nt: TGTGCCAGCAGCGACAGGGTGGGTGAAAAACTGTTTTTT; cdr3_aa: CASSDRVGEKLFF
clone_size: -; j_call: TRBJ2-5; v_call: TRBV14; d_call: -; cdr3_nt: TGTGCCAGCAGCCAATTTCGTTTCGGAGAGACCCAGTACTTC; cdr3_aa: CASSQFRFGETQYF
clone_size: once; j_call: TRBJ2-3; v_call: TRBV27; d_call: -; cdr3_nt: TGTGCCAGCAGTTTACTCCGAAGCACAGATACGCAGTATTTT; cdr3_aa: CASSLLRSTDTQYF
clone_size: -; j_call: TRBJ2-7; v_call: TRBV5-1; d_call: TRBD1; cdr3_nt: TGCGCCAGCAGCTCGACTTACCGGGACAGAAGCTCCTACGAGCAGTACTTC; cdr3_aa: CASSSTYRDRSSYEQYF
clone_size: -; j_call: TRBJ1-5; v_call: TRBV6-4; d_call: TRBD1; cdr3_nt: TGTGCCAGCAGCCCCGGGACAGGGGGCAATCAGCCCCAGCATTTT; cdr3_aa: CASSPGTGGNQPQHF
clone_size: -; j_call: TRBJ1-3; v_call: TRBV7-2; d_call: -; cdr3_nt: TGTGCCAGCAGCTTTGGTCTGGGAAACACCATATATTTT; cdr3_aa: CASSFGLGNTIYF
clone_size: -; j_call: TRBJ2-7; v_call: TRBV7-2; d_call: TRBD2; cdr3_nt: TGTGCCAGCAGGTTGCAAGCGGGAGGGCGGTCCTACGAGCAGTACTTC; cdr3_aa: CASRLQAGGRSYEQYF
clone_size: -; j_call: TRBJ2-5; v_call: TRBV5-1; d_call: -; cdr3_nt: TGCGCCAGCAGCTTGAATCCGGGGGCGCGGCAAGAGACCCAGTACTTC; cdr3_aa: CASSLNPGARQETQYF
clone_size: -; j_call: TRBJ2-1; v_call: TRBV5-1; d_call: TRBD2; cdr3_nt: TGCGCCAGCAGCTTAGGACTAGCGGATGAGCAGTTCTTC; cdr3_aa: CASSLGLADEQFF
clone_size: -; j_call: TRBJ2-7; v_call: TRBV4-3; d_call: -; cdr3_nt: TGCGCCAGCAGCCAAACTAGAGCCTACGAGCAGTACTTC; cdr3_aa: CASSQTRAYEQYF
clone_size: once; j_call: TRBJ2-1; v_call: TRBV7-2; d_call: -; cdr3_nt: TGTGCCAGCAGCCCAACCCGAGGCTTCAACAATGAGCAGTTCTTC; cdr3_aa: CASSPTRGFNNEQFF
clone_size: -; j_call: TRBJ2-1; v_call: TRBV4-2; d_call: -; cdr3_nt: TGTGCCAGCAGCCAAGATGAAAGGGGCAATGAGCAGTTCTTC; cdr3_aa: CASSQDERGNEQFF
clone_size: -; j_call: TRBJ2-3; v_call: TRBV29-1; d_call: TRBD1; cdr3_nt: TGCAGCGCCAAGACAGGGGCAGATACGCAGTATTTT; cdr3_aa: CSAKTGADTQYF
clone_size: -; j_call: TRBJ2-7; v_call: TRBV4-2; d_call: TRBD1; cdr3_nt: TGTGCCAGCAGCGAGGACAGGGGGGTCTACGAGCAGTACTTC; cdr3_aa: CASSEDRGVYEQYF
clone_size: -; j_call: TRBJ1-1; v_call: TRBV27; d_call: TRBD1; cdr3_nt: TGTGCCAGCAGTCAACAGGGGTACATGAACACTGAAGCTTTCTTT; cdr3_aa: CASSQQGYMNTEAFF
clone_size: -; j_call: TRBJ2-2; v_call: TRBV5-4; d_call: TRBD1; cdr3_nt: TGTGCCAGCAGCCGCCAGATGGGACAGGGGGCAACCGGGGAGCTGTTTTTT; cdr3_aa: CASSRQMGQGATGELFF
clone_size: -; j_call: TRBJ2-7; v_call: TRBV28; d_call: -; cdr3_nt: TGTGCCAGCAGTTTTCCTCTCTACGAGCAGTACTTC; cdr3_aa: CASSFPLYEQYF
clone_size: -; j_call: TRBJ2-5; v_call: TRBV4-1; d_call: -; cdr3_nt: TGCGCCAGCAGTCCCGTGGGTAGCCTGGAGACCCAGTACTTC; cdr3_aa: CASSPVGSLETQYF
clone_size: -; j_call: TRBJ2-3; v_call: TRBV7-2; d_call: -; cdr3_nt: TGTGCCAGCAGCTTAGGCGTGTCGACGGGAACAGATACGCAGTATTTT; cdr3_aa: CASSLGVSTGTDTQYF
clone_size: -; j_call: TRBJ1-5; v_call: TRBV6-1; d_call: -; cdr3_nt: TGTGCCAGCAGAAGGGAAATCAATCAGCCCCAGCATTTT; cdr3_aa: CASRREINQPQHF
clone_size: -; j_call: TRBJ2-3; v_call: TRBV7-9; d_call: -; cdr3_nt: TGTGCCAGCAGCTTCATCCCTCGCTCAGATACGCAGTATTTT; cdr3_aa: CASSFIPRSDTQYF
clone_size: -; j_call: TRBJ1-1; v_call: TRBV7-3; d_call: -; cdr3_nt: TGTGCCAGCAGCTTAAGGGGGGGAACTGAAGCTTTCTTT; cdr3_aa: CASSLRGGTEAFF
clone_size: -; j_call: TRBJ2-5; v_call: TRBV9; d_call: TRBD2; cdr3_nt: TGTGCCAGCAGTGTTAGCGGGAGGTACCAAGAGACCCAGTACTTC; cdr3_aa: CASSVSGRYQETQYF
clone_size: -; j_call: TRBJ2-1; v_call: TRBV6-5; d_call: -; cdr3_nt: TGTGCCAGCAGTTACTCTCCAGCGTACTACAATGAGCAGTTCTTC; cdr3_aa: CASSYSPAYYNEQFF
clone_size: -; j_call: TRBJ1-2; v_call: TRBV19; d_call: -; cdr3_nt: TGTGCCAGTGGGGGTGGAACGGAGCCCCTCTCCTATGGCTACACCTTC; cdr3_aa: CASGGGTEPLSYGYTF
clone_size: few; j_call: TRBJ2-3; v_call: TRBV20-1; d_call: -; cdr3_nt: TGCAGTGCTAATCAGGGCCTAACGCAGTATTTT; cdr3_aa: CSANQGLTQYF
clone_size: once; j_call: TRBJ2-1; v_call: TRBV6-1; d_call: TRBD2; cdr3_nt: TGTGCCAGCAGGGGGGGACTAGCACCTGAGCAGTTCTTC; cdr3_aa: CASRGGLAPEQFF
clone_size: -; j_call: TRBJ1-1; v_call: TRBV30; d_call: -; cdr3_nt: TGTGCCTGGGTCGATCTGACTGAAGCTTTCTTT; cdr3_aa: CAWVDLTEAFF
clone_size: -; j_call: TRBJ1-2; v_call: TRBV10-3; d_call: TRBD1; cdr3_nt: TGTGCCACAACAACCGTAATCCCCGGGACAGTCTATGGCTACACCTTC; cdr3_aa: CATTTVIPGTVYGYTF
clone_size: -; j_call: TRBJ2-7; v_call: TRBV5-1; d_call: TRBD1; cdr3_nt: TGCGCCAGCAACTGGGACAGTACCACCTACGAGCAGTACTTC; cdr3_aa: CASNWDSTTYEQYF
clone_size: -; j_call: TRBJ2-7; v_call: TRBV27; d_call: TRBD2; cdr3_nt: TGTGCCAGCAGTTCGAACCCCGGACTAGCGGGAGAGTGGGGATACTACGAGCAGTACTTC; cdr3_aa: CASSSNPGLAGEWGYYEQYF
clone_size: -; j_call: TRBJ2-1; v_call: TRBV12-5; d_call: -; cdr3_nt: TGTGCTAGTGGTTTGGTTGGTACCCTCAATGAGCAGTTCTTC; cdr3_aa: CASGLVGTLNEQFF
clone_size: -; j_call: TRBJ2-1; v_call: TRBV7-2; d_call: TRBD2; cdr3_nt: TGTGCCAGCAGCTTAGGTCTAGCGGGAGTTAGTGAGCAGTTCTTC; cdr3_aa: CASSLGLAGVSEQFF
clone_size: -; j_call: TRBJ2-5; v_call: TRBV5-1; d_call: -; cdr3_nt: TGCGCCAGCAGCAGGGTGGGTCAACACCAAGAGACCCAGTACTTC; cdr3_aa: CASSRVGQHQETQYF
clone_size: -; j_call: TRBJ2-5; v_call: TRBV7-8; d_call: -; cdr3_nt: TGTGCCAGCAGCTTAAGCCCCTTAATACAAGAGACCCAGTACTTC; cdr3_aa: CASSLSPLIQETQYF
clone_size: -; j_call: TRBJ2-1; v_call: TRBV2; d_call: -; cdr3_nt: TGTGCCAGCAGTGTCGGGACCCTTTACAATGAGCAGTTCTTC; cdr3_aa: CASSVGTLYNEQFF
clone_size: once; j_call: TRBJ1-2; v_call: TRBV5-1; d_call: TRBD1; cdr3_nt: TGCGCCAGCAGCTTGGAAGGACAGGGCCTTTACTATGGCTACACCTTC; cdr3_aa: CASSLEGQGLYYGYTF
clone_size: -; j_call: TRBJ1-5; v_call: TRBV7-2; d_call: -; cdr3_nt: TGTGCCAGCAGCTTACTGAACGCGGAACAGCCCCAGCATTTT; cdr3_aa: CASSLLNAEQPQHF